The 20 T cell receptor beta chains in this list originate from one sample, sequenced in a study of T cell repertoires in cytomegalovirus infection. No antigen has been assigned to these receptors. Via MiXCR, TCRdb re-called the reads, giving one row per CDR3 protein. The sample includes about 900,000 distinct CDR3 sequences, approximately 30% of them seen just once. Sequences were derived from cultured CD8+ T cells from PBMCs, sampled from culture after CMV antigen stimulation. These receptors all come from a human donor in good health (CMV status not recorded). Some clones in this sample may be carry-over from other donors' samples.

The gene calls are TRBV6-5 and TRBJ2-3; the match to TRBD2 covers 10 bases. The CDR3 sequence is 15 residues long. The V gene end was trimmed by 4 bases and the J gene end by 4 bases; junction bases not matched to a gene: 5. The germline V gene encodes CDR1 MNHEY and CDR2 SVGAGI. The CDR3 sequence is CASSFTSGAADTQYF. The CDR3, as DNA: TGTGCCAGCAGTTTTACTAGCGGGGCTGCAGATACGCAGTATTTT.

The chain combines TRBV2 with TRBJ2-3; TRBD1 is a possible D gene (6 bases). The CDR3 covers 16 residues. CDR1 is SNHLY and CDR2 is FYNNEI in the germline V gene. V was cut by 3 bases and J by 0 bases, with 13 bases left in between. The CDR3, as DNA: TGTGCCAGCAGTGAGACTAAGACAGGCAGCACAGATACGCAGTATTTT. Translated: CASSETKTGSTDTQYF.

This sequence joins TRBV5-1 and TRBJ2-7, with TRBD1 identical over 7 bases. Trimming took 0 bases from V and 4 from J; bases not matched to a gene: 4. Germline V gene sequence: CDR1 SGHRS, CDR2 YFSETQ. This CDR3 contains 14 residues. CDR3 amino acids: CASSLGDSVYEQYV. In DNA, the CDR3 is TGCGCCAGCAGCTTGGGGGACAGTGTATACGAGCAGTACGTC.

CDR3 residues: CASSYDRREQYV. CDR3 nucleotide sequence: TGTGCCAGCAGTTACGACAGGCGGGAGCAGTACGTC. This rearrangement joins TRBV12-3 or TRBV12-4 to TRBJ2-7, with a tentative D call TRBD1 (6 bases). The CDR3 spans 12 residues. Trimming removed 4 bases from V and 7 bases from J, with 11 bases in between.

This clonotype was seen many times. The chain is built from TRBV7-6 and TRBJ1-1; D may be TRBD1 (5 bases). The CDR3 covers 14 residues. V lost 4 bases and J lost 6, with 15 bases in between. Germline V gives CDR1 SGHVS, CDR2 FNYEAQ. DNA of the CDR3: TGTGCCAGCAGCTCCGGCCAGGGTTTAGCTGAAGCTTTCTTT. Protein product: CASSSGQGLAEAFF.

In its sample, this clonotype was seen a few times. CDR3 in amino acids: CASSLGQGGLFADTQYF. The CDR3 coding sequence is TGTGCCAGCAGCTTGGGACAGGGGGGATTGTTCGCAGATACGCAGTATTTT. The chain has TRBV7-8 and TRBJ2-3; 11 positions agree with TRBD1. From germline, CDR1 is SGHVS and CDR2 FQNEAQ. The CDR3 contains 17 residues. After removal of 3 bases from V and 4 bases from J, the junction contained 9 bases not matched to a gene.

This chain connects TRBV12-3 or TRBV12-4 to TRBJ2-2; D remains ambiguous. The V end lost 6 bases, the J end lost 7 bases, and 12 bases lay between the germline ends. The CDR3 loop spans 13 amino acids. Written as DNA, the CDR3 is TGTGCCAGCAGCCCCCGGGTAAACGGGGAGCTGTTTTTT. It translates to CASSPRVNGELFF.

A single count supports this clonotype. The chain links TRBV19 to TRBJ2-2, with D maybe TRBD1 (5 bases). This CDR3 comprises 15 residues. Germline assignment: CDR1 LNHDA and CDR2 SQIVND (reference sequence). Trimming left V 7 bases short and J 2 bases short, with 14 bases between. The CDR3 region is CASTLLQGNTGELFF. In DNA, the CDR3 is TGTGCCAGTACACTTCTCCAGGGAAACACCGGGGAGCTGTTTTTT.

The CDR3 here is CASSARFRLVQETQYF. The CDR3, as DNA: TGTGCCAGCAGTGCTCGTTTCAGGCTAGTCCAAGAGACCCAGTACTTC. The V gene is TRBV28, the J gene TRBJ2-5; no clear D. Per germline, CDR1 MDHEN and CDR2 SYDVKM. The CDR3 has 16 residues. The V end was cut by 5 bases, the J end by 1 base, with 17 bases between. Complete variable domain (other parts from reference TRBV28 and TRBJ2-5): DVKVTQSSRYLVKRTGEKVFLECVQDMDHENMFWYRQDPGLGLRLIYFSYDVKMKEKGDIPEGYSVSREKKERFSLILESASTNQTSMYLCASSARFRLVQETQYFGPGTRLLVL.

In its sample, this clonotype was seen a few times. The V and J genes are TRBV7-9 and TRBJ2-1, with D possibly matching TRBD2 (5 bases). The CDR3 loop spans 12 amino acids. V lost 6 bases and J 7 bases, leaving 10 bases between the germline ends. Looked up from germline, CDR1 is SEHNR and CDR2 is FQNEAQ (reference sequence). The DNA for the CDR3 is TGTGCCAGCAGGATAGCGCGGAATGAGCAGTTCTTC. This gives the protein CASRIARNEQFF.

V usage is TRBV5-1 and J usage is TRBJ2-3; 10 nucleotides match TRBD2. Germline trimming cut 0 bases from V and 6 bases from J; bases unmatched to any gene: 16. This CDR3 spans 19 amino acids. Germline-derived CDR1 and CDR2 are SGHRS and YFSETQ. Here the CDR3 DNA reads TGCGCCAGCAGCTTGGCCGAGGATAGCGGGGGGCCAACCGGGGATACGCAGTATTTT. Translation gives CASSLAEDSGGPTGDTQYF.

The CDR3, as DNA: TGTGCCAGCAGTCTAACAGAGGTTGAAGCTTTCTTT. Amino acid sequence: CASSLTEVEAFF. This chain connects TRBV12-3 or TRBV12-4 to TRBJ1-1; D not resolved. This CDR3 comprises 12 residues. The ends were cut back, 5 bases at V and 7 bases at J, with 11 bases in the middle.

CDR3 residues: CASSQEEEWDEQFF. The CDR3 nucleotides are TGCGCCAGCAGCCAAGAAGAAGAATGGGATGAGCAGTTCTTC. V usage is TRBV4-1 and J usage is TRBJ2-1, with unresolved D. With 0 bases removed from V and 8 bases from J, the gap between germline ends came to 11 bases. In germline, CDR1 is MGHRA, CDR2 YSYEKL. The CDR3 totals 14 residues.

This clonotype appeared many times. CDR3 protein: CASSLAETLYEQYV. The DNA for the CDR3 is TGTGCCAGCAGCTTAGCGGAGACACTGTACGAGCAGTACGTC. V gene TRBV7-8 combines with J gene TRBJ2-7; D call uncertain. CDR3 length: 14 residues. Trimming removed 0 bases at V and 4 bases at J, with 10 bases between. The germline CDR1 and CDR2 sequences are SGHVS and FQNEAQ.

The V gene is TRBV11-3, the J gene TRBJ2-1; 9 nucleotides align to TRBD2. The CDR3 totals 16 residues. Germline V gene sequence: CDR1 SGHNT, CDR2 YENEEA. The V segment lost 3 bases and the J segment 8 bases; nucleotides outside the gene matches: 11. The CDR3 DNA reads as TGTGCCAGCAGCTTTGAGATGGCGGGGGGGAAGGATGAGCAGTTCTTC. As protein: CASSFEMAGGKDEQFF.

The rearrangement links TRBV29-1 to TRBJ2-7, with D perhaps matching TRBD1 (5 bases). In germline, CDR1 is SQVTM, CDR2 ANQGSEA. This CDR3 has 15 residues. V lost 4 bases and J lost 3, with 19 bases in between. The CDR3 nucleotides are TGCAGCGTTGCGGAAGGACATTGGGCAAGCTACGAGCAGTACTTC. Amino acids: CSVAEGHWASYEQYF.

The CDR3 sequence: CASSAYRAGEKLFF. The CDR3 DNA is TGTGCCAGCAGTGCCTACAGGGCGGGGGAAAAACTGTTTTTT. The chain joins TRBV6-5 to TRBJ1-4; maybe TRBD1 (6 bases). The ends were cut back, 5 bases at V and 8 bases at J, with 15 bases in the middle. The CDR3 totals 14 residues. Germline CDR1 reads MNHEY; CDR2 reads SVGAGI.

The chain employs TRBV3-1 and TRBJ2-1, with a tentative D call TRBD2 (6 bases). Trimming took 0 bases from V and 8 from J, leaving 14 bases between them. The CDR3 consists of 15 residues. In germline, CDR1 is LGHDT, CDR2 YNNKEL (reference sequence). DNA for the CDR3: TGTGCCAGCAGCCAAGATTACGCTAGCGCGGATGAGCAGTTCTTC. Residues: CASSQDYASADEQFF.

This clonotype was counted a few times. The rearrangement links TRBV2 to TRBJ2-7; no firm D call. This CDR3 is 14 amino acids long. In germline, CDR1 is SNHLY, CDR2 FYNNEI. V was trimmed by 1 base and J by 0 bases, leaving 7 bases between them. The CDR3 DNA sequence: TGTGCCAGCAGTGAAGGGGGTAACTCCTACGAGCAGTACTTC. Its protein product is CASSEGGNSYEQYF.

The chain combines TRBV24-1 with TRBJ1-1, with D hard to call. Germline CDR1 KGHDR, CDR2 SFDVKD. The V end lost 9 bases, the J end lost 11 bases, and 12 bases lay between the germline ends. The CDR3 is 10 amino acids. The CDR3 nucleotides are TGTGCCACCCTCAGGCCGAAGGCTTTCTTT. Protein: CATLRPKAFF.